This TCR beta chain came from a study of blood T cell repertoires in COVID-19. Living in 25 or so US areas, the participants were between about 18 and 100 years of age. The V gene's germline CDR1 is MNHEY and CDR2 SMNVEV (reference sequence). This CDR3 region has 16 residues. Trimming removed 0 bases from V and 0 bases from J, with 12 bases in between. Method: immunoSEQ multiplex PCR; TCRdb's copy keeps in-frame clones and lacks some. The sample holds just over 300,000 clones; roughly 90% are singletons and the top ten take around a tenth. The chain employs TRBV27 and TRBJ2-7; D possibly corresponds to TRBD1 (5 bases). The clonotype comes from a woman in her thirties or forties who had recovered from COVID-19. The sequenced sample consisted of PBMCs or T cells enriched from blood (not recorded which). The CDR3 DNA reads as TGTGCCAGCAGTTTATCCACAGGCCCCATCTCCTACGAGCAGTACTTC. Protein product: CASSLSTGPISYEQYF.